The 21 T cell receptor beta chains given below trace back to one sample, sequenced in a study of STAT3 mutations in large granular lymphocyte leukemia. TCRdb keeps only in-frame clones here, not all; method: immunoSEQ multiplex PCR. This sample yields tens of thousands of clones, of which roughly 88% are seen a single time; about 0.46% belongs to the top ten. These receptors' targets are unknown. Findings and limits, study-wide: Every T-cell large granular lymphocyte leukemia patient had at least one immunodominant TCR beta clonotype.

Source material: PBMCs. These receptors all stem from a human donor with T large granular lymphocyte leukemia. Some clones in this sample may be carry-over from other donors' samples.

The chain recombines TRBV30 with TRBJ2-7; a weak D match, TRBD2 (5 bases). Germline lookup yields CDR1 GTSNPN and CDR2 SVGIG (reference sequence). The CDR3 spans 13 residues. V was clipped by 3 bases and J by 7 bases, with 16 bases between them. As DNA, the CDR3 is TGTGCCTGGAGGGGATCGGGGAGTCGGGAGCAGTACTTC. It is translated as CAWRGSGSREQYF.

The chain is built from TRBV6-5 and TRBJ1-1, with D uncertain. V lost 2 bases, J lost 1 base, and 5 bases lay in between. From germline, CDR1 is MNHEY and CDR2 SVGAGI. This CDR3 comprises 13 residues. The chain's CDR3 is CASSYVTNTEAFF. CDR3 in DNA: TGTGCCAGCAGTTACGTAACGAACACTGAAGCTTTCTTT.

The rearrangement joins TRBV6-6 to TRBJ2-7; D remains ambiguous. Germline V lookup: CDR1 MNHNY, CDR2 SVGAGI (reference sequence). The ends were cut back, 5 bases at V and 2 bases at J, with 7 bases in the middle. The CDR3 is 12 residues long. The CDR3 spells CASSRTPYEQYF. DNA for the CDR3: TGTGCCAGCAGTCGTACTCCCTACGAGCAGTACTTC.

The J gene is TRBJ2-5, the V gene TRBV5-1; D might be TRBD1 or TRBD2, each matching 7 bases. Trimming shortened V by 3 bases and J by 3 bases, and 12 bases separated the two germline ends. Germline CDR1 and CDR2: SGHRS and YFSETQ. The CDR3 is made up of 14 amino acids. The CDR3 loop is CASSSGGAEETQYF. The CDR3 nucleotides read TGCGCCAGCAGCTCAGGGGGGGCGGAAGAGACCCAGTACTTC.

This chain uses TRBV30 with TRBJ2-5; TRBD1 or TRBD2 may be the D gene (5 bases each). V was pared by 5 bases and J by 2 bases, with 12 bases between. The CDR3 extends over 13 amino acids. CDR1 is GTSNPN, CDR2 SVGIG, per germline (reference sequence). Here the CDR3 DNA reads TGTGCCTGGGCCCGGGACCGGCAAGAGACCCAGTACTTC. This codes for CAWARDRQETQYF.

The chain links TRBV19 to TRBJ1-5; D is uncertain. Trimming cost V 6 bases and J 4 bases, with 13 bases left between them. This CDR3 is 14 amino acids long. Germline-derived CDR1 and CDR2 are LNHDA and SQIVND (reference sequence). CDR3 sequence reads: CASSRRTGNQPQHF. DNA for the CDR3: TGTGCCAGTAGCAGAAGGACCGGGAATCAGCCCCAGCATTTT.

This chain connects TRBV11-2 to TRBJ1-3; 7 bases match TRBD1. Unmatched junction bases numbered 4, after V lost 5 bases and J lost 0 bases. Germline V lookup: CDR1 SGHAT, CDR2 FQNNGV. This CDR3 contains 15 residues. The CDR3 reads CASSRGQSSGNTIYF. CDR3 nucleotide sequence: TGTGCCAGCAGCCGGGGACAGAGCTCTGGAAACACCATATATTTT.

The chain is built from TRBV5-5 and TRBJ2-3; weak D call: TRBD2 (6 bases). Germline values: CDR1 SGHKS, CDR2 YYEKEE (reference sequence). This CDR3 is 14 amino acids long. Trimming took off 0 bases at V and 4 bases at J, with 9 bases between the two ends. CDR3 region: CASSLELAADTQYF. DNA for the CDR3: TGTGCCAGCAGCTTGGAACTAGCAGCAGATACGCAGTATTTT. The full variable domain, in which reference TRBV5-5 and TRBJ2-3 provide the parts outside the CDR3, is DAGVTQSPTHLIKTRGQQVTLRCSPISGHKSVSWYQQVLGQGPQFIFQYYEKEERGRGNFPDRFSARQFPNYSSELNVNALLLGDSALYLCASSLELAADTQYFGPGTRLTVL.

The chain employs TRBV5-1 and TRBJ2-7; TRBD2 aligns across 10 bases. This CDR3 has 14 amino acids. Germline lookup yields CDR1 SGHRS and CDR2 YFSETQ. V shed 4 bases and J 4 bases; nucleotides not matched to a gene: 5. The CDR3 DNA follows: TGCGCCAGCAGCAGTAGCGGGGGGCCATACGAGCAGTACTTC. Protein: CASSSSGGPYEQYF.

The genes are TRBV4-3 and TRBJ2-3; D possibly uses TRBD1 or TRBD2 (5 bases each). The CDR3 has 13 residues. Germline V lookup: CDR1 LGHNA, CDR2 YSLEER. The V end lost 4 bases, the J end lost 4 bases, and 9 bases lay between the germline ends. The CDR3 protein is CASSRRGADTQYF. The DNA of the CDR3 is TGCGCCAGCAGCCGTCGAGGGGCAGATACGCAGTATTTT.

The V gene is TRBV30, the J gene TRBJ2-7, with D unclear. CDR3 size: 15 residues. CDR1 and CDR2 (germline): GTSNPN, SVGIG (reference sequence). Trimming removed 0 bases at V and 0 bases at J, with 12 bases between. The CDR3: CAWSVLPACSYEQYV. The CDR3 coding sequence is TGTGCCTGGAGTGTACTGCCAGCGTGCTCCTACGAGCAGTACGTC.

The chain combines TRBV19 with TRBJ1-2, with D possibly matching TRBD1 (5 bases). This CDR3 has 16 amino acids. V lost 5 bases and J 8 bases, leaving 24 bases between the germline ends. Germline assignment: CDR1 LNHDA and CDR2 SQIVND (reference sequence). CDR3 region: CASSSLGQDGARGYTF. In DNA form, the CDR3 reads TGTGCCAGTAGTTCCCTAGGTCAGGACGGGGCGAGAGGCTACACCTTC.

This chain uses TRBV4-2 with TRBJ2-7; 10 nucleotides line up with TRBD2. The CDR3 consists of 16 residues. Germline CDR1 reads LGHNA; CDR2 reads YNFKEQ. Germline trimming cut 4 bases from V and 2 bases from J; bases unmatched to any gene: 8. The CDR3 DNA sequence: TGTGCCAGCAGCCTTAGTTCCGGGACTAGCGCCTACGAGCAGTACTTC. This sequence encodes CASSLSSGTSAYEQYF.

In nucleotides, the CDR3 is TGTGCCAGCACCCTCGGCTGGTCTTCAGGCTACACCTTC. Translation gives CASTLGWSSGYTF. The chain combines TRBV6-5 with TRBJ1-2, with D hard to call. In germline, CDR1 is MNHEY, CDR2 SVGAGI. There are 13 residues in the CDR3. The V and J ends lost 7 bases and 8 bases respectively, with 17 bases between them.

The chain carries TRBV6-5 and TRBJ1-4; D remains unclear. Germline CDR1 is MNHEY and CDR2 is SVGAGI. The germline V and J ends were trimmed by 7 bases and 0 bases, with 9 bases remaining between them. The CDR3 loop spans 14 amino acids. The CDR3, as DNA: TGTGCCAGCAAGCTTGATGCAACTAATGAAAAACTGTTTTTT. Translating gives CASKLDATNEKLFF.

The rearrangement joins TRBV19 to TRBJ2-1, with 13 bases that match TRBD2. Germline loops: CDR1 LNHDA, CDR2 SQIVND (reference sequence). The CDR3 runs 22 residues. V lost 7 bases and J lost 8; bases outside the gene matches: 29. CDR3 DNA sequence: TGTGCCAGTACCTCGAAAAAAAACACACCGGGACTAGCGGGGTCCTCTCGGGATGAGCAGTTCTTC. Protein: CASTSKKNTPGLAGSSRDEQFF.

This clone was observed once. The V gene is TRBV5-1, the J gene TRBJ2-6, with D perhaps matching TRBD2 (6 bases). CDR3 length: 17 amino acids. V gave up 4 bases and J gave up 0 bases, with 14 bases separating them. Germline V lookup: CDR1 SGHRS, CDR2 YFSETQ. The CDR3 DNA reads TGCGCCAGCAGCAGCGCTTTACTAGCCTCTGGGGCCAACGTCCTGACTTTC. It specifies CASSSALLASGANVLTF. Drawing the rest from reference TRBV5-1 and TRBJ2-6, the complete variable domain is KAGVTQTPRYLIKTRGQQVTLSCSPISGHRSVSWYQQTPGQGLQFLFEYFSETQRNKGNFPGRFSGRQFSNSRSEMNVSTLELGDSALYLCASSSALLASGANVLTFGAGSRLTVL.

The CDR3 reads CASSFRGYEQYV. CDR3 DNA: TGTGCCAGCAGTTTTAGGGGCTACGAGCAGTACGTC. This chain uses TRBV28 with TRBJ2-7; D may be TRBD1 (5 bases). This CDR3 region has 12 residues. V was pared by 3 bases and J by 3 bases, with 6 bases between. Germline CDR1 and CDR2: MDHEN and SYDVKM.

V gene TRBV7-9 combines with J gene TRBJ1-1; a weak D match, TRBD1 (6 bases). Trimming removed 4 bases at V and 2 bases at J, with 11 bases between. CDR1 SEHNR and CDR2 FQNEAQ come from the germline V gene (reference sequence). The CDR3 runs to 14 residues. The CDR3 bases are TGTGCCAGCAGCTCCGTACAGGGTAACACTGAAGCTTTCTTT. As protein: CASSSVQGNTEAFF.

V usage is TRBV6-6 and J usage is TRBJ2-1, with 9 bases aligning to TRBD2. The CDR3 covers 15 residues. After removal of 7 bases from V and 6 bases from J, the junction contained 10 bases not matched to a gene. Germline V gene sequence: CDR1 MNHNY, CDR2 SVGAGI (reference sequence). For the CDR3, the DNA is TGTGCCAGCAACCCTAGCGGGGATCCCGCCAATGAGCAGTTCTTC. It yields the protein CASNPSGDPANEQFF.

The chain uses TRBV10-3 and TRBJ2-1, with unresolved D. Germline loops: CDR1 ENHRY, CDR2 SYGVKD. Trimming left V 4 bases short and J 2 bases short, with 12 bases between. This CDR3 has 15 residues. The CDR3 DNA follows: TGTGCCATCAGTGTTCGGCAGGCGCCCTACAATGAGCAGTTCTTC. As protein: CAISVRQAPYNEQFF.